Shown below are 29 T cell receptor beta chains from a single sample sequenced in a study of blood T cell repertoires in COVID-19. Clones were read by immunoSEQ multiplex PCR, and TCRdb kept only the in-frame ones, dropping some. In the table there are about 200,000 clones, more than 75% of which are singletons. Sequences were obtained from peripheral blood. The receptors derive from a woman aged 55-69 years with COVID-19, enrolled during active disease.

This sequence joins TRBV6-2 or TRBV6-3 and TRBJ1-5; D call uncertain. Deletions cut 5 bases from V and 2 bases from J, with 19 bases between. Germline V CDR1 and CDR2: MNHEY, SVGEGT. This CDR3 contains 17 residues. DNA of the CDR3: TGTGCCAGCAGTGACGGACTGAGACTTAGCGGCAATCAGCCCCAGCATTTT. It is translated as CASSDGLRLSGNQPQHF.

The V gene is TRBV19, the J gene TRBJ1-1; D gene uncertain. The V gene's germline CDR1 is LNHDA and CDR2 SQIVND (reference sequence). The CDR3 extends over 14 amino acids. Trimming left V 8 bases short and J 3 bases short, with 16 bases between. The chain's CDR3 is CASSVLFGDTEAFF. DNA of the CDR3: TGTGCCAGTTCCGTCCTGTTCGGGGACACTGAAGCTTTCTTT.

The CDR3 region is CASSLGSSQPQHF. The CDR3 bases are TGTGCCAGCAGCTTAGGGAGTTCTCAGCCCCAGCATTTT. The rearrangement links TRBV11-2 to TRBJ1-5; D is uncertain. The CDR3 totals 13 residues. V dropped 1 base and J dropped 6 bases, with 7 bases sitting between them. Germline V gene sequence: CDR1 SGHAT, CDR2 FQNNGV.

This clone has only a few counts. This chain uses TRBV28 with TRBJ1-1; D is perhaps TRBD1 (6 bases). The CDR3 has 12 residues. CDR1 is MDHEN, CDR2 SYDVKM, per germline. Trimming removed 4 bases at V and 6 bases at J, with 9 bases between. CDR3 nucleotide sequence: TGTGCCAGCAGTTACAGGGCCGCTGAAGCTTTCTTT. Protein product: CASSYRAAEAFF.

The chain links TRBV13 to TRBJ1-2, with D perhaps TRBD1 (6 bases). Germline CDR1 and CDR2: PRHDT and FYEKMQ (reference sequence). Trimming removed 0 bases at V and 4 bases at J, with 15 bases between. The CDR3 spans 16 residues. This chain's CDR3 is CASSLGGRTASYGYTF. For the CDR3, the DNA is TGTGCCAGCAGCTTAGGGGGCCGGACAGCGAGCTATGGCTACACCTTC.

The CDR3 loop is CASSPHLRGITDTQYF. CDR3 sequence (DNA): TGTGCCAGCAGCCCCCACTTACGCGGCATCACAGATACGCAGTATTTT. The chain uses TRBV7-3 and TRBJ2-3; D call uncertain. The CDR3 is 16 residues long. V dropped 5 bases and J dropped 2 bases, with 17 bases sitting between them. Germline CDR1 and CDR2: SGHTA and FQGTGA.

The CDR3 DNA reads TGTGCCAGTAGTATTACCGGAGGGCACAATGAGCAGTTCTTC. Its translation is CASSITGGHNEQFF. This chain uses TRBV19 with TRBJ2-1; tentative D call: TRBD2 (6 bases). The CDR3 loop spans 14 amino acids. The V end was cut by 3 bases, the J end by 5 bases, with 11 bases between. Germline-derived CDR1 and CDR2 are LNHDA and SQIVND (reference sequence).

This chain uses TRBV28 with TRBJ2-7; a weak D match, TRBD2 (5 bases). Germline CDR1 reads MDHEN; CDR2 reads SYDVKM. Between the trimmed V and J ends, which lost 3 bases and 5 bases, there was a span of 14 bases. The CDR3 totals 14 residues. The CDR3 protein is CASSFALADHEQYF. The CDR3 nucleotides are TGTGCCAGCAGTTTCGCTCTAGCTGATCACGAGCAGTACTTC.

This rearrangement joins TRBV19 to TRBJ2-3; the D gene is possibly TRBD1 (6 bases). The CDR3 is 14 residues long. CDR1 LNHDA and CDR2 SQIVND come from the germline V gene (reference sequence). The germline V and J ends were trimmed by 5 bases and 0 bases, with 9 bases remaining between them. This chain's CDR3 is CASSSGQSTDTQYF. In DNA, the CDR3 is TGTGCCAGTAGTTCCGGACAGAGCACAGATACGCAGTATTTT. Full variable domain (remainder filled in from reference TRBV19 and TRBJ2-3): DGGITQSPKYLFRKEGQNVTLSCEQNLNHDAMYWYRQDPGQGLRLIYYSQIVNDFQKGDIAEGYSVSREKKESFPLTVTSAQKNPTAFYLCASSSGQSTDTQYFGPGTRLTVL.

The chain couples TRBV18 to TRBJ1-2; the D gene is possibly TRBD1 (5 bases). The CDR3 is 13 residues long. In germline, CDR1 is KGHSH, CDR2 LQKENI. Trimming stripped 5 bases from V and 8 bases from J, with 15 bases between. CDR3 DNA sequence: TGTGCCAGCTCATCGGGAGTGAGGGGAGGCTACACCTTC. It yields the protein CASSSGVRGGYTF.

DNA of the CDR3: TGTGCCAGCAGCTTAACCCCCCGGGACTGGGGAGCCGGGGAGCTGTTTTTT. Its translation is CASSLTPRDWGAGELFF. The gene calls are TRBV7-3 and TRBJ2-2; a weak D match, TRBD2 (6 bases). Germline CDR1 SGHTA, CDR2 FQGTGA. With 0 bases removed from V and 6 bases from J, the gap between germline ends came to 17 bases. The CDR3 is made up of 17 amino acids.

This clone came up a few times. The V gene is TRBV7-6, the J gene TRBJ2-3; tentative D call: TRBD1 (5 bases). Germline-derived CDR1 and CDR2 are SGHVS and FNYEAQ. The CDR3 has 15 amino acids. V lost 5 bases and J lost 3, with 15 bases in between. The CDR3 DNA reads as TGTGCCAGCAGCGGCCTTGGGGCAAGTACAGATACGCAGTATTTT. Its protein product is CASSGLGASTDTQYF.

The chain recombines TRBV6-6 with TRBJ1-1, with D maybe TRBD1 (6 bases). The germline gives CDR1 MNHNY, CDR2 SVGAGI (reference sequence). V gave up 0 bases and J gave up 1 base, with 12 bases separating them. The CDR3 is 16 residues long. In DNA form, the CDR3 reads TGTGCCAGCAGTTACTCATTGACAGGTCAGAACACTGAAGCTTTCTTT. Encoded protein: CASSYSLTGQNTEAFF.

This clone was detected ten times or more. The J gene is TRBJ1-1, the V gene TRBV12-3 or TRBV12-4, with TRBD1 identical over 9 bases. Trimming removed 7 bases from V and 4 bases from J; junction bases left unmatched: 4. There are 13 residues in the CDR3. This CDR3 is CASTLQGATEAFF. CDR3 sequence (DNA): TGTGCCAGCACCCTACAGGGGGCCACTGAAGCTTTCTTT.

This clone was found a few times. As DNA, the CDR3 is TGTGCCAGCAGTCCCAGGGTTGGACCCCTCCACTTT. It specifies CASSPRVGPLHF. The chain recombines TRBV6-5 with TRBJ1-6; D may be TRBD1 (5 bases). CDR1 is MNHEY, CDR2 SVGAGI, per germline. The CDR3 totals 12 residues. Trimming left V 5 bases short and J 12 bases short, with 11 bases between.

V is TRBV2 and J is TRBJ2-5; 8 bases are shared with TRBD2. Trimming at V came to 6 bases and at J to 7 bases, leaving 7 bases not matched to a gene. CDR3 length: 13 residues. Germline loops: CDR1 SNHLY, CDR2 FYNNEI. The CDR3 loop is CASSGGGGGTQYF. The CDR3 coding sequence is TGTGCCAGCAGCGGGGGGGGCGGCGGGACCCAGTACTTC.

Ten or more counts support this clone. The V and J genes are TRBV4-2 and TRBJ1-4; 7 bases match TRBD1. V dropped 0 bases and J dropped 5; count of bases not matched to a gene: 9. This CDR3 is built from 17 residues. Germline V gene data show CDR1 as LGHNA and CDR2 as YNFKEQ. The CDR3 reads CASSQEPTTGLNEKLFF. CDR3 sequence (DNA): TGTGCCAGCAGCCAAGAACCGACGACAGGGCTAAATGAAAAACTGTTTTTT.

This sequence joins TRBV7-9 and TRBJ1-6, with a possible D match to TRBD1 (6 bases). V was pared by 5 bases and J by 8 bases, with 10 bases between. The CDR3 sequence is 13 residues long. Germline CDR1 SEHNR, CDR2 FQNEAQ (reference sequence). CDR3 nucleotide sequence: TGTGCCAGCAGCCTCGACAGGCATTCACCCCTCCACTTT. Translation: CASSLDRHSPLHF. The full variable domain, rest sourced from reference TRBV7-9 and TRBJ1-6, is DTGVSQNPRHKITKRGQNVTFRCDPISEHNRLYWYRQTLGQGPEFLTYFQNEAQLEKSRLLSDRFSAERPKGSFSTLEIQRTEQGDSAMYLCASSLDRHSPLHFGNGTRLTVT.

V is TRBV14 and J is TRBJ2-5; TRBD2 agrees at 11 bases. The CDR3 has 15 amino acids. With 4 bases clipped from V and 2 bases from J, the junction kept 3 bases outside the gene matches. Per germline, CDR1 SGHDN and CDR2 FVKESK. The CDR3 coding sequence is TGTGCCAGCAGCCTCCTAGCGGGGGGACAAGAGACCCAGTACTTC. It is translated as CASSLLAGGQETQYF.

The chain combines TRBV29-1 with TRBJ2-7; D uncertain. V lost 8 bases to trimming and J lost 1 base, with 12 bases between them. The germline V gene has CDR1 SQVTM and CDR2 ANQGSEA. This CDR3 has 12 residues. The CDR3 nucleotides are TGCAGCTGCTCGACTGCTTCCTACGAGCAGTACTTC. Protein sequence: CSCSTASYEQYF.

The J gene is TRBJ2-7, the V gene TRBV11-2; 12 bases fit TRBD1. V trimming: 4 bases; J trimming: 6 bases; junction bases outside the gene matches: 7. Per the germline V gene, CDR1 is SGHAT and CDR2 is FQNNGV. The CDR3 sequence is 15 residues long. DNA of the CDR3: TGTGCCAGCAGCTCGGTGGGACAGGGGGCCTTCGAGCAGTACTTC. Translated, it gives CASSSVGQGAFEQYF.

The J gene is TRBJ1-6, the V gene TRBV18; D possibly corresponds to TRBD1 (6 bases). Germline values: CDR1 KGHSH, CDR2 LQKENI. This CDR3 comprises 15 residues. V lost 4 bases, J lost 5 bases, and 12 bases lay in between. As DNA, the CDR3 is TGTGCCAGCTCACTTCAGGGGTGGCATAATTCACCCCTCCACTTT. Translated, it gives CASSLQGWHNSPLHF. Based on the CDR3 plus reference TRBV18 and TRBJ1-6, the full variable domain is NAGVMQNPRHLVRRRGQEARLRCSPMKGHSHVYWYRQLPEEGLKFMVYLQKENIIDESGMPKERFSAEFPKEGPSILRIQQVVRGDSAAYFCASSLQGWHNSPLHFGNGTRLTVT.

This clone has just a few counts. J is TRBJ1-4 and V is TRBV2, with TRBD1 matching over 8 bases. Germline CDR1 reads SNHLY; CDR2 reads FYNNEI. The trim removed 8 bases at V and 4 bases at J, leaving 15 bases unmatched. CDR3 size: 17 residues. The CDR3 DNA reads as TGTGCCAGCGAATCAGGGGGCACCCTCCATATTAATGAAAAACTGTTTTTT. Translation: CASESGGTLHINEKLFF.

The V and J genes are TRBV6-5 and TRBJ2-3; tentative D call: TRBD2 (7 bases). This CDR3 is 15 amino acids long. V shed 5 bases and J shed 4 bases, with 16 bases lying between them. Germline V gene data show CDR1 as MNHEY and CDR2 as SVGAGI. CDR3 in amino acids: CASSPRGGVADTQYF. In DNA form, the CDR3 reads TGTGCCAGCAGTCCGAGGGGGGGCGTGGCAGATACGCAGTATTTT.

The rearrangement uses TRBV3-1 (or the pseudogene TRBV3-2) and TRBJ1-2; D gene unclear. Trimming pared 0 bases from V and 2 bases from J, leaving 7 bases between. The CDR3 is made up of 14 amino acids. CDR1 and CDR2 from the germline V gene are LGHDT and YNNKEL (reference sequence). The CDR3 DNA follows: TGTGCCAGCAGCCAAGACACTCTCAACTATGGCTACACCTTC. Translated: CASSQDTLNYGYTF.

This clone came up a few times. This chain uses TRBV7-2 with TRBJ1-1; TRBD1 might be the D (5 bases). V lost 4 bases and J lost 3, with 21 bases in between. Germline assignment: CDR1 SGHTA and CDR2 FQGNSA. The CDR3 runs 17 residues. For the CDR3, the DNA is TGTGCCAGCAGCTACCCCGCCAGGGTTAGTTGGGACACTGAAGCTTTCTTT. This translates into CASSYPARVSWDTEAFF. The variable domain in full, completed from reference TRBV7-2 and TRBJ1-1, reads GAGVSQSPSNKVTEKGKDVELRCDPISGHTALYWYRQSLGQGLEFLIYFQGNSAPDKSGLPSDRFSAERTGGSVSTLTIQRTQQEDSAVYLCASSYPARVSWDTEAFFGQGTRLTVV.

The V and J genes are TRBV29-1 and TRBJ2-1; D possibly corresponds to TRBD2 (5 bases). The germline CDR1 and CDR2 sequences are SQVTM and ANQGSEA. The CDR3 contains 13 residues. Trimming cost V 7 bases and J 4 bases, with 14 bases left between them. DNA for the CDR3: TGCAGCGCATACCTGAGGAGGTACAATGAGCAGTTCTTC. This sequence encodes CSAYLRRYNEQFF.

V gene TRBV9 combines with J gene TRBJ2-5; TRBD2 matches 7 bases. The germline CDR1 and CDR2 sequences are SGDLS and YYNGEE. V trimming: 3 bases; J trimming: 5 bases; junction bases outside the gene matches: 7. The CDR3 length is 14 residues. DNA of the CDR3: TGTGCCAGCAGCGCTACCGGGGGGAGGGAGACCCAGTACTTC. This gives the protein CASSATGGRETQYF.

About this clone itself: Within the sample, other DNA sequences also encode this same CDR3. In DNA, the CDR3 is TGTGCCAGCAGTTTGCCGGGACAGGGGACCTACGAGCAGTACTTC. Its translation: CASSLPGQGTYEQYF. V and J are TRBV28 and TRBJ2-7, with 10 bases aligning to TRBD1. Germline trimming cut 3 bases from V and 2 bases from J; bases unmatched to any gene: 4. CDR1 is MDHEN and CDR2 is SYDVKM in the germline V gene. The CDR3 has 15 amino acids.